This TCR beta chain was identified in a study of shared clonotypes between healthy human individuals. Deep was the level at which the assay was run. Clones were sequenced by immunoSEQ multiplex PCR, and TCRdb holds only the in-frame ones, with some missing. The sample consists of hundreds of thousands of clones, approximately 95% of them appearing once. CDR1 is SGHNT and CDR2 is YYREEE in the germline V gene (reference sequence). This CDR3 region has 15 residues. CD45RO-negative CD8 cells positively selected for CCR7 made up the naive population, which excluded terminally differentiated effector memory CD45RA+ cells.

Sequences were obtained from naive CD8+ T cells sorted from blood. The J gene is TRBJ2-5, the V gene TRBV5-4; D possibly corresponds to TRBD1 (5 bases). The J call may be incorrect, as the DNA end agrees better with TRBJ2-7. This TCR derives from a woman in her 30s in good health. CDR3 in amino acids: CASSPGHGEVYEQYF. CDR3 sequence (DNA): TGTGCCAGCAGCCCCGGACACGGAGAAGTCTACGAGCAGTACTTC.